This T cell receptor beta chain was recovered during a study of T cell repertoires in cytomegalovirus infection. Turning to the study itself: Shared public TCR beta signatures pointed to both CMV infection and a matching HLA type.

Findings of the study overall: CMV-specific TCR beta clonotypes restricted by HLA-C dominated the ex vivo response. Adding up the frequency of public TCR beta families identified people who carried CMV plus the relevant HLA.

The V gene's germline CDR1 is MNHEY and CDR2 SMNVEV (reference sequence). V lost 6 bases and J 3 bases, leaving 12 bases between the germline ends. The CDR3 contains 14 residues. There are a few counts of this clonotype. The antigen is unknown. TCRdb processed the reads anew with MiXCR; each CDR3 protein has one entry. The data contain around 630,000 distinct CDR3 sequences, 20% to 25% of them singletons. Sequences were obtained from CD8+ T cells from PBMCs. The chain carries TRBV27 and TRBJ1-5; TRBD1 is a possible D gene (5 bases). This TCR was sampled from a human donor in good health (CMV status not recorded). Some clones in this sample may be carry-over from other donors' samples. CDR3 sequence: CASSPGEYNQPQHF. CDR3 nucleotides: TGTGCCAGCAGCCCGGGGGAATACAATCAGCCCCAGCATTTT.